The rows below give T cell receptor beta chains drawn from one sample of a study of response to subunit inactivated influenza vaccine. In TCRdb, the RT-PCR reads were re-called with MiXCR into one record per CDR3 protein. Counted here are some 480,000 distinct CDR3 sequences, approximately 11% occurring once; the ten biggest clones make up more than 10%. Material: PBMCs from blood, obtained 35 to 45 days after vaccination. These receptors were obtained from a man aged 50 to 60 who received an inactivated influenza vaccine. Both conserved end residues are part of each CDR3. D genes are given only for firm matches. Clone size is not always given. Where it is, it says once, few, many or a class for expanded clones.

many,TRBV24-1,TRBJ2-1,TRBD1,TGTGCCACCAGTGAGGCGGGGACAGGGAACAATGAGCAGTTCTTC,CATSEAGTGNNEQFF
many,TRBV5-6,TRBJ2-2,TRBD2,TGTGCCAGCAGCGGAGCGGGGGTTCACACCGGGGAGCTGTTTTTT,CASSGAGVHTGELFF
few,TRBV11-2,TRBJ2-1,TRBD2,TGTGCCAGCAGCCCAGCGGGGTTCAATGAGCAGTTCTTC,CASSPAGFNEQFF
few,TRBV4-2,TRBJ2-2,TRBD1,TGTGCCAGCAGGAGAACGGACAGGGCGGTAACCGGGGAGCTGTTTTTT,CASRRTDRAVTGELFF
.,TRBV24-1,TRBJ1-2,.,TGTGCCACCAGTGATTTAGAACAGAACTATGGCTACACCTTC,CATSDLEQNYGYTF
.,TRBV7-2,TRBJ2-3,.,TGTGCCAGCAGCCCCGGGGCTATGAACGCGCAGTATTTT,CASSPGAMNAQYF
.,TRBV7-9,TRBJ2-7,.,TGTGCCAGCAGCCACCCCGGGTTCTCCTACGAGCAGTACTTC,CASSHPGFSYEQYF
many,TRBV5-6,TRBJ1-1,.,TGTGCCAGCAGCTTTGAAGGGGTCACTGAAGCTTTCTTT,CASSFEGVTEAFF
many,TRBV7-2,TRBJ1-5,TRBD1,TGTGCCAGCAGCCACGACAGGGGATATACTCAGCCCCAGCATTTT,CASSHDRGYTQPQHF
few,TRBV7-6,TRBJ2-3,TRBD2,TGTGCCAGCAGCTCAGGACTAGCGGGGGCCGCATCAAGCACAGATACGCAGTATTTT,CASSSGLAGAASSTDTQYF
.,TRBV7-9,TRBJ1-4,TRBD1,TGTGCCAGCAGCTTGGGGACAGGGGAAGGTGAAAAACTGTTTTTT,CASSLGTGEGEKLFF
many,TRBV12-3/TRBV12-4,TRBJ1-5,TRBD1,TGTGCCAGCAGCCATTCGGACAGGAGTGGCCAGCCCCAGCATTTT,CASSHSDRSGQPQHF
.,TRBV20-1,TRBJ2-3,.,TGCAGTGCTAGAGGTACGGGGCGCAGCACAGATACGCAGTATTTT,CSARGTGRSTDTQYF
.,TRBV11-2,TRBJ2-5,.,TGTGCCAGCAGCCAGGATCCCTCAGGCCTTGGAGAGACCCAGTACTTC,CASSQDPSGLGETQYF
.,TRBV11-3,TRBJ2-1,TRBD1,TGTGCCAGCAGTCACTCCACGGGGACAGCCTCCTACAATGAGCAGTTCTTC,CASSHSTGTASYNEQFF
few,TRBV3-1,TRBJ1-6,TRBD1,TGTGCCAGCAGCCCGCTGACAGGGGCAGGAAATTCACCCCTCCACTTT,CASSPLTGAGNSPLHF
.,TRBV6-1,TRBJ2-5,TRBD2,TGTGCCAGCATACCTACGCGACTAGCGGGGACGGGGACCCAGTACTTC,CASIPTRLAGTGTQYF
few,TRBV24-1,TRBJ2-3,.,TGTGCCACCAGTGATCCGTATGGGGAGACGCAGTATTTT,CATSDPYGETQYF
many,TRBV11-3,TRBJ2-7,.,TGTGCCAGCAGCTTACCCGCCGGTGGGTGGGTCACCCCGACCGAGCAGTACTTC,CASSLPAGGWVTPTEQYF
.,TRBV24-1,TRBJ2-1,TRBD2,TGTGCCACCAGTGACTCCAGAGAGCGCGGGAGGGCCTGGAGCGGCAATGAGCAGTTCTTC,CATSDSRERGRAWSGNEQFF
many,TRBV10-3,TRBJ2-1,.,TGTGCCATCAGTGAGGCCACGGGGTTAGGGAATGAGCAGTTCTTC,CAISEATGLGNEQFF
few,TRBV5-1,TRBJ2-3,.,TGCGCCAGCAGCTCTGGCGTCCGGGGCACAGATACGCAGTATTTT,CASSSGVRGTDTQYF
few,TRBV7-2,TRBJ2-3,TRBD2,TGTGCCAGCAGGTGGACTAGCGGATACACAGATACGCAGTATTTT,CASRWTSGYTDTQYF
few,TRBV29-1,TRBJ2-2,.,TGCAGCGTTGTTGACACCGGGGAGCTGTTTTTT,CSVVDTGELFF
.,TRBV10-3,TRBJ2-1,TRBD1,TGTGCCATCAGTGAGTCGGGGACAGGGGGCGGACTCTATCTGGCGCGGGAGCAGTTCTTC,CAISESGTGGGLYLAREQFF
.,TRBV6-2/TRBV6-3,TRBJ2-7,.,TGTGCCAGCAGTACCGGGTCTGGAGGTGTCGAGCAGTACTTC,CASSTGSGGVEQYF
few,TRBV20-1,TRBJ2-1,.,TGCAGTGCTATCTCGGGGCTAGCGCCCTACAATGAGCAGTTCTTC,CSAISGLAPYNEQFF
few,TRBV28,TRBJ2-7,TRBD1,TGTGCCAGCAGGGGGACAGGGCTCTCCTACGAGCAGTACTTC,CASRGTGLSYEQYF
.,TRBV4-3,TRBJ2-3,.,TGCGCCAGCAGCCAAGAATCCAGGGGCACAGATACGCAGTATTTT,CASSQESRGTDTQYF
few,TRBV20-1,TRBJ2-3,.,TGCAGTGCTAGAGGAACTAGCCGGATGAGCACAGATACGCAGTATTTT,CSARGTSRMSTDTQYF
.,TRBV5-1,TRBJ2-3,TRBD1,TGCGCCAGCAGACAGGGGACCACGGGACAGGGGTTTGATACGCAGTATTTT,CASRQGTTGQGFDTQYF
few,TRBV4-2,TRBJ2-5,TRBD1,TGTGCCAGCAGTTCAGACAGGGAACAGACCCAGTACTTC,CASSSDREQTQYF
few,TRBV29-1,TRBJ2-1,.,TGCAGCGTTGAAGATGCTTACAGGTTTGGGTCCTATGGGTCCTACAATGAGCAGTTCTTC,CSVEDAYRFGSYGSYNEQFF
.,TRBV20-1,TRBJ1-5,TRBD1,TGCAGTGCTAGAGACCGGGACAGGGACGGTCAGCCCCAGCATTTT,CSARDRDRDGQPQHF
.,TRBV7-2,TRBJ1-5,.,TGTGCCAGCAGTCTTGACGGGAGTAGCAATCAGCCCCAGCATTTT,CASSLDGSSNQPQHF
few,TRBV15,TRBJ1-5,.,TGTGCCACCAGCAGAGAGGGGGCTGGCAATCAGCCCCAGCATTTT,CATSREGAGNQPQHF
many,TRBV12-3/TRBV12-4,TRBJ2-5,TRBD1,TGTGCCAGCAGTTTAGCCAGGGGGTTCCTAGAGACCCAGTACTTC,CASSLARGFLETQYF
many,TRBV29-1,TRBJ2-3,TRBD2,TGCAGCGTTGTTCTAGCGGGAGGGGGTACGCAGTATTTT,CSVVLAGGGTQYF
.,TRBV3-1,TRBJ2-2,TRBD2,TGTGCCAGCAGCCAAGAAACTAGCGTTGGCGGGGAGCTGTTTTTT,CASSQETSVGGELFF
few,TRBV7-2,TRBJ1-5,.,TGTGCCAGCAGCTGGGGGGGGAGAAATCAGCCCCAGCATTTT,CASSWGGRNQPQHF
.,TRBV11-2,TRBJ2-5,.,TGTGCCAGCAGCTTAGGTGTTAGCTTGACCCAGTACTTC,CASSLGVSLTQYF
many,TRBV5-1,TRBJ2-1,TRBD2,TGCGCCAGCACGGTGGCGGGAGGGGGCTCCTACAATGAGCAGTTCTTC,CASTVAGGGSYNEQFF
.,TRBV5-8,TRBJ1-1,TRBD1,TGTGCCAGCAGCTCGGACAGGGGCGCAGAAGCTTTCTTT,CASSSDRGAEAFF
many,TRBV20-1,TRBJ2-5,TRBD2,TGCAGGGGATCTAGCGGTCCCAAGACCCAGTACTTC,CRGSSGPKTQYF
many,TRBV7-6,TRBJ2-7,.,TGTGCCAGCAGCTTAGGGGGTGGTTGGGGGGAGCAGTACTTC,CASSLGGGWGEQYF
many,TRBV5-1,TRBJ1-5,.,TGCGCCAGCAGCTCCACTACAGGGATCGGCAATCAGCCCCAGCATTTT,CASSSTTGIGNQPQHF
.,TRBV19,TRBJ2-3,.,TGTGCCAGTAGTATCCCCCGGACTAGCACAGATACGCAGTATTTT,CASSIPRTSTDTQYF
.,TRBV20-1,TRBJ2-3,.,TGCAGTGCTAGAGACGGGACTACAGATACGCAGTATTTT,CSARDGTTDTQYF
few,TRBV29-1,TRBJ1-5,TRBD1,TGCAGCGCCGCGGTCGGGACAGGGGGATCGCCCCAGCATTTT,CSAAVGTGGSPQHF
many,TRBV27,TRBJ2-1,.,TGTGCCAGCACCCTCGCGGGCTCCTACAATGAGCAGTTCTTC,CASTLAGSYNEQFF
few,TRBV11-1,TRBJ2-4,TRBD1,TGTGCCAGCAGCCACCGGGACAGGGGTAAAATTCAGTACTTC,CASSHRDRGKIQYF
.,TRBV9,TRBJ1-1,.,TGTGCCAGCAGCGTATTCACAGGGAAAGCTTTCTTT,CASSVFTGKAFF